The T cell receptor (beta chain) described here comes from a study of shared clonotypes between healthy human individuals. The study's findings and limits: The study found about 5% of naive CD4 clonotypes shared across a few donors.

A note on this clone: Its antigen is as yet unknown.

Each donor was a Caucasian adult residing in Nashville, Tennessee. The junction had 5 bases not matched to a gene; V was cut back by 5 bases and J by 1 base. The CDR3 loop spans 15 amino acids. Germline assignment: CDR1 LNHNV and CDR2 YYDKDF (reference sequence). Here immunoSEQ multiplex PCR was the method, and the copy in TCRdb shows in-frame clones only, minus some. The data hold 2 million to 2.5 million clones, with around 90% observed a single time. The clonotype originates from a man between 18 and 35 years old in good health. Some clones in this sample may be carry-over from other donors' samples. The chain uses TRBV15 and TRBJ2-1; 7 positions match TRBD1. Input material: naive CD4+ T cells from PBMCs. Documented subset: CD45RA+ positively selected. CDR3 DNA: TGTGCCACCAGCCCCCGGACAGGATCCTACAATGAGCAGTTCTTC. This encodes CATSPRTGSYNEQFF.